This TCR beta chain comes out of a study of T cell repertoires in cytomegalovirus infection. Overall study: CMV infection and matching HLA type were both indicated by public TCR beta signatures. Study findings and constraints: It was HLA-C-restricted CMV-specific TCR beta clonotypes that dominated the response ex vivo. Summed public TCR beta family frequency identified CMV carriers bearing the relevant HLA.

The CDR3 has 17 amino acids. Trimming removed 0 bases from V and 0 bases from J; junction bases left unmatched: 6. CDR1 and CDR2 from the germline V gene are MNHEY and SVGEGT. TCRdb called the reads again in MiXCR, with one record for every CDR3 protein. Among approximately 150,000 distinct CDR3 sequences listed, about 20% were seen once. With respect to this clonotype: The antigen is undetermined.

The chain has TRBV6-2 or TRBV6-3 and TRBJ1-1; 8 nucleotides align to TRBD1. The sequence derives from a human donor in good health (CMV status not recorded). Some clones in this sample may be carry-over from other donors' samples. The material was CD8+ T cells from cultured PBMCs, obtained from culture after CMV antigen stimulation. This CDR3 is CASSYSPRDRLNTEAFF. CDR3 DNA: TGTGCCAGCAGTTACTCGCCCCGGGACAGGTTGAACACTGAAGCTTTCTTT.